These 8 T cell receptor beta chains came from one sample sequenced in a study of blood T cells in healthy people across ages. With a J-beta primer mix and a sample-barcoded 5' primer, a second PCR ran about 7 to 12 cycles. TCRdb independently ran MiXCR on the 5' RACE reads; one entry per CDR3 protein. The sample contains hundreds of thousands of distinct CDR3 sequences, around a quarter of which appear only once. These sequences were also reported in another study, on T cells of mothers and their children.

Input material: blood. The receptors originated from a boy aged 5-17 years in good health.

This clonotype was seen a few times. The chain links TRBV9 to TRBJ2-6; no clear D. Trimming shortened V by 1 base and J by 1 base, and 6 bases separated the two germline ends. CDR1 is SGDLS and CDR2 is YYNGEE in the germline V gene. This CDR3 spans 15 amino acids. This CDR3 is CASSVLGSGANVLTF. As DNA, the CDR3 is TGTGCCAGCAGCGTACTGGGTTCTGGGGCCAACGTCCTGACTTTC. The variable domain in full, completed from reference TRBV9 and TRBJ2-6, reads DSGVTQTPKHLITATGQRVTLRCSPRSGDLSVYWYQQSLDQGLQFLIQYYNGEERAKGNILERFSAQQFPDLHSELNLSSLELGDSALYFCASSVLGSGANVLTFGAGSRLTVL.

The CDR3 sequence is CASNRERYEQYF. In nucleotides, the CDR3 is TGTGCCAGCAACCGGGAGCGGTACGAGCAGTACTTC. This rearrangement joins TRBV6-6 to TRBJ2-7, with TRBD2 as a possible D gene (6 bases). Deletions cut 7 bases from V and 4 bases from J, with 11 bases between. Germline CDR1 and CDR2: MNHNY and SVGAGI (reference sequence). This CDR3 comprises 12 residues.

This chain connects TRBV4-2 to TRBJ2-1; 12 bases align to TRBD2. The DNA end favors TRBJ2-7, so the J call may be wrong. Germline V CDR1 and CDR2: LGHNA, YNFKEQ. The CDR3 loop spans 17 amino acids. The CDR3 nucleotides are TGTGCCAGCAGCCAAGGGGAGACTAGCGGGAGACTCAGCGAGCAGTACTTC. This translates into CASSQGETSGRLSEQYF.

The rearrangement joins TRBV29-1 to TRBJ1-4; 9 nucleotides agree with TRBD1. From germline, CDR1 is SQVTM and CDR2 ANQGSEA. With V trimmed by 6 bases and J by 2 bases, 7 bases remained unmatched. The CDR3 length is 15 residues. The CDR3 loop reads CSVLGTGRTNEKLFF. CDR3 DNA: TGCAGCGTCCTTGGGACAGGGAGGACTAATGAAAAACTGTTTTTT.

This chain joins TRBV6-2 or TRBV6-3 and TRBJ1-1; TRBD1 is a possible D gene (6 bases). This CDR3 is 16 amino acids long. The germline V gene encodes CDR1 MNHEY and CDR2 SVGEGT. The V end lost 0 bases, the J end lost 0 bases, and 11 bases lay between the germline ends. CDR3 region: CASSYSIRDMNTEAFF. In DNA form, the CDR3 reads TGTGCCAGCAGTTACTCGATTAGGGACATGAACACTGAAGCTTTCTTT.

The chain links TRBV5-5 to TRBJ1-4; 7 nucleotides match TRBD1. CDR3 size: 15 residues. Germline trimming cut 4 bases from V and 6 bases from J; bases unmatched to any gene: 9. From germline, CDR1 is SGHKS and CDR2 YYEKEE (reference sequence). Written as DNA, the CDR3 is TGTGCCAGCAGCCCCTCGGGACAGTGGGATGAAAAACTGTTTTTT. Its protein product is CASSPSGQWDEKLFF.

The chain links TRBV11-2 to TRBJ2-7; the match to TRBD1 covers 8 bases. With the DNA end fitting TRBJ2-5 better, the J assignment may be wrong. This CDR3 has 16 residues. Germline V lookup: CDR1 SGHAT, CDR2 FQNNGV. The CDR3 loop reads CASSSRDRKYQETQYF. The CDR3 nucleotides read TGTGCCAGCAGCTCCCGGGACAGGAAGTACCAAGAGACCCAGTACTTC.

V gene TRBV11-1 combines with J gene TRBJ2-2; possibly TRBD1 for D (5 bases). The length of the CDR3 is 13 residues. V was pared by 7 bases and J by 3 bases, with 9 bases between. Germline loops: CDR1 SGHAT, CDR2 FQDESV (reference sequence). Here the CDR3 DNA reads TGTGCCAGCAAGAACAGGTACACCGGGGAGCTGTTTTTT. It codes for CASKNRYTGELFF.